These 21 T cell receptor beta chains were sequenced from one sample in a study of blood T cell repertoires in COVID-19. Sequenced by immunoSEQ multiplex PCR; TCRdb stores in-frame clones only, minus some. This sample has 200,000 to 250,000 clones, with 80% to 90% found just once. The material sequenced was peripheral blood. The receptors stem from a man aged 30 to 45 with COVID-19, enrolled during active disease.

This rearrangement joins TRBV25-1 to TRBJ1-6; D possibly corresponds to TRBD1 (6 bases). The CDR3 is 15 amino acids. From germline, CDR1 is MGHDK and CDR2 SYGVNS. Trimming removed 1 base from V and 10 bases from J, with 14 bases in between. The CDR3 nucleotides are TGTGCCAGCAGTGAATCCCCCAGGGGTGGGTCACCCCTCCACTTT. It encodes CASSESPRGGSPLHF.

The chain links TRBV6-2 or TRBV6-3 to TRBJ2-7, with D possibly being TRBD1 (5 bases). There are 13 residues in the CDR3. Germline lookup yields CDR1 MNHEY and CDR2 SVGEGT. The ends were cut back, 2 bases at V and 0 bases at J, with 5 bases in the middle. CDR3 coding DNA: TGTGCCAGCAGTTACCAGGGCTCCTACGAGCAGTACTTC. Translated, it gives CASSYQGSYEQYF.

The V call is TRBV18, the J call TRBJ2-5, with 7 bases that match TRBD2. The CDR3 consists of 14 residues. V shed 2 bases, J shed 4 bases, and the junction held 4 bases outside the gene matches. Per the germline V gene, CDR1 is KGHSH and CDR2 is LQKENI. The CDR3 loop reads CASSPGGGRETQYF. The CDR3 bases are TGTGCCAGCTCACCAGGGGGGGGACGAGAGACCCAGTACTTC. Using reference TRBV18 and TRBJ2-5 for the parts outside the CDR3, the full variable domain is NAGVMQNPRHLVRRRGQEARLRCSPMKGHSHVYWYRQLPEEGLKFMVYLQKENIIDESGMPKERFSAEFPKEGPSILRIQQVVRGDSAAYFCASSPGGGRETQYFGPGTRLLVL.

The chain is built from TRBV9 and TRBJ1-1; D might be TRBD1 (6 bases). The CDR3 is made up of 13 amino acids. Per the germline V gene, CDR1 is SGDLS and CDR2 is YYNGEE. The germline V and J ends were trimmed by 5 bases and 2 bases, with 10 bases remaining between them. The CDR3 loop is CASSRDTNTEAFF. The CDR3 region has the DNA TGTGCCAGCAGTCGGGACACTAACACTGAAGCTTTCTTT.

This clone was seen only once. The gene calls are TRBV6-4 and TRBJ1-5; D gene uncertain. Germline V gene data show CDR1 as MRHNA and CDR2 as SNTAGT. The CDR3 extends over 13 amino acids. Between the trimmed V and J ends, which lost 6 bases and 1 base, there was a span of 7 bases. As DNA, the CDR3 is TGTGCCAGCAGCGGGGAAAGCAATCAGCCCCAGCATTTT. It is translated as CASSGESNQPQHF.

V and J are TRBV5-1 and TRBJ1-1; no firm D call. Germline V gives CDR1 SGHRS, CDR2 YFSETQ. The CDR3 consists of 13 residues. Trimming removed 6 bases at V and 1 base at J, with 10 bases between. CDR3 DNA sequence: TGCGCCAGCAAGGATGGGCAGAACACTGAAGCTTTCTTT. It specifies CASKDGQNTEAFF.

The rearrangement links TRBV12-3 or TRBV12-4 to TRBJ2-7, with D maybe TRBD1 (5 bases). CDR3 length equals 13 residues. V lost 9 bases and J 0 bases, leaving 12 bases between the germline ends. The CDR3 DNA sequence: TGTGCCAGTGGACATTCGTCCTCCTACGAGCAGTACTTC. Residues: CASGHSSSYEQYF.

The V gene is TRBV7-3, the J gene TRBJ2-4; TRBD1 matches 9 bases. After removal of 5 bases from V and 6 bases from J, the junction contained 5 bases not matched to a gene. The CDR3 has 14 amino acids. In germline, CDR1 is SGHTA, CDR2 FQGTGA. As DNA, the CDR3 is TGTGCCAGCAGCCTAGGGACAGGGCGAAACATTCAGTACTTC. It is translated as CASSLGTGRNIQYF.

The chain carries TRBV19 and TRBJ2-2; TRBD1 aligns across 8 bases. There are 15 residues in the CDR3. V gave up 3 bases and J gave up 4 bases; unmatched junction bases: 4. CDR1 and CDR2 from the germline V gene are LNHDA and SQIVND (reference sequence). CDR3 nucleotides: TGTGCCAGTAGTATGGACAGGGCACGCACCGGGGAGCTGTTTTTT. Its translation: CASSMDRARTGELFF.

V and J are TRBV3-1 (or the pseudogene TRBV3-2) and TRBJ1-2; D might be TRBD1 (6 bases). This CDR3 comprises 15 residues. In germline, CDR1 is LGHDT, CDR2 YNNKEL (reference sequence). Deletions cut 1 base from V and 4 bases from J, with 13 bases between. The CDR3 is CASSQGAGAAYGYTF. Here the CDR3 DNA reads TGTGCCAGCAGCCAAGGTGCAGGGGCGGCCTATGGCTACACCTTC.

The chain employs TRBV18 and TRBJ2-1; 10 bases are a match to TRBD2. The ends lost 4 bases at V and 4 bases at J; junction bases unmatched: 10. This CDR3 region has 17 residues. CDR1 and CDR2 (germline): KGHSH, LQKENI. The CDR3 bases are TGTGCCAGCTCACAAATGGCTAGCGGGAGTAGGTACAATGAGCAGTTCTTC. It yields the protein CASSQMASGSRYNEQFF.

The rearrangement uses TRBV13 and TRBJ2-7; perhaps TRBD2 as D (7 bases). The CDR3 extends over 19 amino acids. Germline assignment: CDR1 PRHDT and CDR2 FYEKMQ (reference sequence). Trimming cost V 4 bases and J 2 bases, with 27 bases left between them. The CDR3 protein is CASSWRRLLGGALTYEQYF. The CDR3 nucleotides read TGTGCCAGCAGCTGGCGGCGACTCTTGGGGGGGGCCCTCACCTACGAGCAGTACTTC.

The rearrangement uses TRBV5-5 and TRBJ1-2; 10 nucleotides match TRBD1. CDR1 and CDR2 (germline): SGHKS, YYEKEE (reference sequence). Trimming at V came to 4 bases and at J to 8 bases, leaving 11 bases not matched to a gene. CDR3 size: 15 residues. Here the CDR3 DNA reads TGTGCCAGCAGCGGTACCCGGGACAGGGGCGGAGGCTACACCTTC. This gives the protein CASSGTRDRGGGYTF.

Only one count was recorded for this clone. The CDR3 region is CASSEGRLGTSDTQYF. The CDR3 nucleotides are TGTGCCAGCAGTGAAGGGCGGTTAGGGACTTCAGATACGCAGTATTTT. The chain is built from TRBV6-1 and TRBJ2-3, with D perhaps TRBD2 (6 bases). In germline, CDR1 is MNHNS, CDR2 SASEGT. The CDR3 totals 16 residues. V was trimmed by 1 base and J by 4 bases, leaving 15 bases between them.

V and J are TRBV6-5 and TRBJ1-2; TRBD1 might be the D (5 bases). This CDR3 region has 15 residues. The V end was cut by 6 bases, the J end by 2 bases, with 16 bases between. Germline V lookup: CDR1 MNHEY, CDR2 SVGAGI. The CDR3 reads CASRLPDSSNYGYTF. The CDR3 DNA reads TGTGCCAGCAGGCTCCCCGACAGCTCGAACTATGGCTACACCTTC.

This chain connects TRBV18 to TRBJ1-2; TRBD1 agrees at 8 bases. Germline V gene data show CDR1 as KGHSH and CDR2 as LQKENI. The CDR3 extends over 15 amino acids. Trimming removed 3 bases from V and 4 bases from J; junction bases left unmatched: 7. CDR3 sequence (DNA): TGTGCCAGCTCACCTTCGACAGGGGCAAGCTATGGCTACACCTTC. Protein sequence: CASSPSTGASYGYTF.

This chain connects TRBV19 to TRBJ1-5; D is ambiguous. CDR1 and CDR2 from the germline V gene are LNHDA and SQIVND (reference sequence). V was trimmed by 1 base and J by 2 bases, leaving 12 bases between them. The CDR3 contains 16 residues. CDR3: CASSIGTSRGNQPQHF. The CDR3 DNA sequence: TGTGCCAGTAGTATAGGCACTTCGAGGGGCAATCAGCCCCAGCATTTT.

This clone was counted a few times. The genes are TRBV6-4 and TRBJ1-2; 8 positions match TRBD1. The CDR3 is 13 residues long. With 6 bases clipped from V and 8 bases from J, the junction kept 8 bases outside the gene matches. Germline CDR1 reads MRHNA; CDR2 reads SNTAGT. CDR3 residues: CASRPTGVHGYTF. Here the CDR3 DNA reads TGTGCCAGCAGGCCGACAGGGGTTCACGGCTACACCTTC.

The count of this clone is one. This chain joins TRBV18 and TRBJ1-2, with 8 bases aligning to TRBD1. This CDR3 comprises 14 residues. CDR1 and CDR2 (germline): KGHSH, LQKENI. With V trimmed by 3 bases and J by 6 bases, 6 bases remained unmatched. In DNA, the CDR3 is TGTGCCAGCTCACCTCTCCTACAGGGGGATGGCTACACCTTC. Protein sequence: CASSPLLQGDGYTF.

V usage is TRBV6-6 and J usage is TRBJ1-1, with 7 positions matching TRBD1. The CDR3 consists of 14 residues. Germline V CDR1 and CDR2: MNHNY, SVGAGI (reference sequence). With 4 bases clipped from V and 5 bases from J, the junction kept 7 bases outside the gene matches. The CDR3 nucleotides read TGTGCCAGCAGTTCAGGGGGAGAAGGGACTGAAGCTTTCTTT. Its translation is CASSSGGEGTEAFF.

The rearrangement links TRBV21-1 to TRBJ2-6; TRBD2 is the table's D call, not checked against the DNA. TRBV21-1 is a recognized pseudogene. The CDR3 is 17 amino acids. The CDR3 loop reads CASSTHGGQTGANVLTF. Written as DNA, the CDR3 is TGTGCCAGCAGCACCCACGGGGGGCAAACTGGGGCCAACGTCCTGACTTTC.